This T cell receptor (beta chain) was sequenced for a study of shared clonotypes between healthy human individuals. Study overall: Per-donor plates numbered three CD4 naive, three CD4 memory, two CD8 naive and one CD8 memory.

Method: immunoSEQ multiplex PCR; TCRdb's copy keeps in-frame clones and lacks some. The table records millions of clones, 85% to 95% of them present only once. The donors, all of them Caucasian adults, lived in Nashville, Tennessee. In germline, CDR1 is SQVTM, CDR2 ANQGSEA. Between the trimmed V and J ends, which lost 4 bases and 2 bases, there was a span of 9 bases. The CDR3 is 12 amino acids. This TCR came from a man aged 18-30 years in good health. The V gene is TRBV29-1, the J gene TRBJ2-7; D not resolved. Input material: naive CD4+ T cells sorted from blood. As for subset: CD45RA+ positively selected. CDR3 region: CSVAREPYEQYF. CDR3 DNA: TGCAGCGTTGCCCGCGAACCCTACGAGCAGTACTTC.